This T cell receptor (beta chain) was found in a study of radiotherapy plus CTLA-4 blockade in lung cancer. On the study more broadly: Objective responses arose in roughly 17% of patients, and 31% experienced disease control.

As regards this clone: Its specificity is unknown.

The CDR3 extends over 15 amino acids. Trimming pared 3 bases from V and 3 bases from J, leaving 15 bases between. CDR1 is MNHEY and CDR2 is SMNVEV in the germline V gene (reference sequence). Alongside CTLA-4 blockade with ipilimumab, patients with chemo-refractory metastatic non-small-cell lung cancer received focal radiation. TCRdb's copy holds only in-frame clones and misses some; the assay was immunoSEQ multiplex PCR. The table includes roughly 59,000 clones, approximately 67% detected once. The study's findings and limits: Tumor-derived TCR clones expanded in blood after radiotherapy plus ipilimumab.

V gene TRBV27 combines with J gene TRBJ2-7; D is perhaps TRBD1 (6 bases). The material sequenced was peripheral blood, taken from a patient treated with radiotherapy plus ipilimumab. The sequence was collected from a human donor with non-small cell lung cancer whose response to radiotherapy plus ipilimumab could not be evaluated. The CDR3 protein is CASSFTGSHYYEQYF. Here the CDR3 DNA reads TGTGCCAGCAGTTTCACAGGGAGCCACTACTACGAGCAGTACTTC.